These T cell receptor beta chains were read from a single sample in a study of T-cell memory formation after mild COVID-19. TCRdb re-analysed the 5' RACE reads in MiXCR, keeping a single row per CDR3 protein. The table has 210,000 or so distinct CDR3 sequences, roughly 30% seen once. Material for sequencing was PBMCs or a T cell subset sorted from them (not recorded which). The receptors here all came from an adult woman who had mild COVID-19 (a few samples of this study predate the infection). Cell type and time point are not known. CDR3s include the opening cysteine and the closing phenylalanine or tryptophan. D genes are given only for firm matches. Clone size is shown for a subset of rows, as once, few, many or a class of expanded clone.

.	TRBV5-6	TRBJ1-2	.	TGTGCCAGCAGCTTGGGAGGGCCGGACTATGGCTACACCTTC	CASSLGGPDYGYTF
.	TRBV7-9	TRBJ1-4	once	TGTGCCAGCAGCCCGGTGAAATTCGGGGCTAATGAAAAACTGTTTTTT	CASSPVKFGANEKLFF
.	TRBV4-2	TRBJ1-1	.	TGTGCCAGCAGCCAAGATCCGGGTACTGAAGCTTTCTTT	CASSQDPGTEAFF
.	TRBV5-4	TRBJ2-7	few	TGTGCCAGCAGCCCCTCTGGACGGGACGAGCAGTACTTC	CASSPSGRDEQYF
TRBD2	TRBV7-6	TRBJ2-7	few	TGTGCCAGCAGCGCCCTGACTAGCGGGAGCGGGGAGCAGTACTTC	CASSALTSGSGEQYF
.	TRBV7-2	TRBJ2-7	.	TGTGCCAGCAGCTTTGGGGGGATCTCCTACGAGCAGTACTTC	CASSFGGISYEQYF
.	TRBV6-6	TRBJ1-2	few	TGTGCCAGCAGCCTAGACAGACTTCCTAACTATGGCTACACCTTC	CASSLDRLPNYGYTF
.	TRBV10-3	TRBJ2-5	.	TGTGCCATCAGTCGAGGGCAAGAGACCCAGTACTTC	CAISRGQETQYF
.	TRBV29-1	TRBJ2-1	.	TGCAGCGGGGGAATTGACAATGAGCAGTTCTTC	CSGGIDNEQFF
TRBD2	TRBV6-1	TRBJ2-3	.	TGTGCCATCAAGGGGCGGGTGAGCGGGAGGTATACAGATACGCAGTATTTT	CAIKGRVSGRYTDTQYF
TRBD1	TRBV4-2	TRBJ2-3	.	TGTGCCAGCAGCCACTCTACCGGGACAGGGTCGGATACGCAGTATTTT	CASSHSTGTGSDTQYF
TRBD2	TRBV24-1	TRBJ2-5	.	TGTGCCACCAGTGATTTGGAAGCGGGAGTTCCAGAGACCCAGTACTTC	CATSDLEAGVPETQYF
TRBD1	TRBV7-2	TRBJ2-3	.	TGTGCCAGCAGCCGGACTCTAAGGCAGGGGGGCACAGATACGCAGTATTTT	CASSRTLRQGGTDTQYF
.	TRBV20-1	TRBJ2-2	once	TGCAGTGCTAGGTTCCGAGACATAGGGACCGGGGAGCTGTTTTTT	CSARFRDIGTGELFF
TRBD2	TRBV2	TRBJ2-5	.	TGTGCCAGCAGTGAGCGGGCGGGGGGCCTCCTCGAGACCCAGTACTTC	CASSERAGGLLETQYF
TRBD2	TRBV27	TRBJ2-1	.	TGTGCCAGCAGTCACTTAGCGGGGGGGCGTGATGAGCAGTTCTTC	CASSHLAGGRDEQFF
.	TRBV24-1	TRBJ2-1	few	TGTGCCACCAGGGAGGGGGACCTAAGTCAGCAGTTCTTC	CATREGDLSQQFF
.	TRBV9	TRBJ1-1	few	TGTGCCAGCAGCGTAGTCGGGAGCACTGAAGCTTTCTTT	CASSVVGSTEAFF
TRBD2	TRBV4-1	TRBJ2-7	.	TGCGCCAGCAGCCAAGGAGGGGGACTAGCGGGGGTGACCTACGAGCAGTACTTC	CASSQGGGLAGVTYEQYF
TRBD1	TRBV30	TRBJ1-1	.	TGTGCCTGGAGTGAGAACAGGGGTACCAACACTGAAGCTTTCTTT	CAWSENRGTNTEAFF
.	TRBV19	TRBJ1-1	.	TGTGCCAGTAGTATTTCTGGGGCCCTGAAAACTGAAGCTTTCTTT	CASSISGALKTEAFF
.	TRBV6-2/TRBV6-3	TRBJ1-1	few	TGTGCCAGCAGTTACATTAGGCAGACTGAAGCTTTCTTT	CASSYIRQTEAFF
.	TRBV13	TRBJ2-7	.	TGTGCCAGCAGCTTCACGGGGGCCGGGGAGCAGTACTTC	CASSFTGAGEQYF
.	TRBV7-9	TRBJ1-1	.	TGTGCCGGTGGTCTATGGAACACTGAAGCTTTCTTT	CAGGLWNTEAFF
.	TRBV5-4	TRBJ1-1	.	TGTGCCAGCAGCCCTGGATGGGACACCACGCTAGCTTTCTTT	CASSPGWDTTLAFF
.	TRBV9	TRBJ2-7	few	TGTGCCAGCAGCGTAGAGGGGTTTGGATACGAGCAGTACTTC	CASSVEGFGYEQYF
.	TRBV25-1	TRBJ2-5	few	TGTGCCAGCAGTTCGTCCTGGGAGACCCAGTACTTC	CASSSSWETQYF
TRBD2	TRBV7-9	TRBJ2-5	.	TGTGCCAGCAGCCGACTAGCGGCAGAGACCCAGTACTTC	CASSRLAAETQYF
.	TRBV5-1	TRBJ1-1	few	TGCGCCAGTCAGACAGAGCTGAACACTGAAGCTTTCTTT	CASQTELNTEAFF
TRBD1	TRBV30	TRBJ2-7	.	TGTGCCATGGGACAGGGGACCTACGAGCAGTACTTC	CAMGQGTYEQYF
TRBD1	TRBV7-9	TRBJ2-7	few	TGTGCCAGCAGCTTGATGGACAGGTTTCTCGACGAGCAGTACTTC	CASSLMDRFLDEQYF
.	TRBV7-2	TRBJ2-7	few	TGTGCCAGCAGCTTCAGCTCCTACGAGCAGTACTTC	CASSFSSYEQYF
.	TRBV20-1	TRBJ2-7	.	TGCAGTGCTAGAGATCTCGACGGCCATCCGAACGAGCAGTACTTC	CSARDLDGHPNEQYF
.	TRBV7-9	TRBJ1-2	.	TGTGCCAGCAGCTCCGGAGGATTCTATGGCTACACCTTC	CASSSGGFYGYTF
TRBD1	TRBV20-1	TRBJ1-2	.	TGCAGTGCTGCCCGTTCGGGACAGGGGGTTGAAGGCTACACCTTC	CSAARSGQGVEGYTF
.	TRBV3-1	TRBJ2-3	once	TGTGCCAGCAGCCAAGGTGCCACAGATACGCAGTATTTT	CASSQGATDTQYF
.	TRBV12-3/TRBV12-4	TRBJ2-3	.	TGTGCCAGCAGTTTAGATGCAGATCCAGATACGCAGTATTTT	CASSLDADPDTQYF
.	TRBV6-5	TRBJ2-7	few	TGTGCCAGCAGTTACTCACGACAGCAGTACTTC	CASSYSRQQYF
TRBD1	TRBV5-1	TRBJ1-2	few	TGCGCCAGCAGCCAGGGGGAACGGGACTATGGCTACACCTTC	CASSQGERDYGYTF
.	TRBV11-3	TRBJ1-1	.	TGTGCCAGCAGCTTAGGTGGAGGGCCCATGAACACTGAAGCTTTCTTT	CASSLGGGPMNTEAFF
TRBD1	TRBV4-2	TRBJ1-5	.	TGTGCCAGCAGCCAAGAAGCGCGGACAGGGGGTTGGAATCAGCCCCAGCATTTT	CASSQEARTGGWNQPQHF
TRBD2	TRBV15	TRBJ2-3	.	TGTGCCACCAGCAGAGCTAGCGGGGGGGCCGGTGATACGCAGTATTTT	CATSRASGGAGDTQYF
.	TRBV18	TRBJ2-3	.	TGTGCCAGCTCACCACCATCTCGGTCAGATACGCAGTATTTT	CASSPPSRSDTQYF
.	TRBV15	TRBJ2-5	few	TGTGCCACCAGCAGAGTTGGGGTCAGGGAGACCCAGTACTTC	CATSRVGVRETQYF
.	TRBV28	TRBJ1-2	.	TGTGCCAGCAGTTCGCGGCCGATCAACTATGGCTACACCTTC	CASSSRPINYGYTF
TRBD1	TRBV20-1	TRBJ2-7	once	TGCAGTGCTAGAGTAGGGGGCACGGGGCCCGGGCAGTACTTC	CSARVGGTGPGQYF